The following is a T cell receptor beta chain sequence with its context. Germline V gives CDR1 LNHNV, CDR2 YYDKDF (reference sequence). The CDR3 consists of 15 residues. After removal of 0 bases from V and 9 bases from J, the junction contained 4 bases not matched to a gene. This sample is drawn from a study of blood T cell repertoires in COVID-19. On the study more broadly: Italy, Spain and the United States were the sources of the convalescent and acute COVID-19 samples. Nucleic acid was either cDNA or gDNA, and it came from T cells, B-cell-depleted T cells, or PBMCs.

As processed by the authors: Amplifying reference gene primers gave estimates of nucleated cell counts. Profiling relied on immunoSEQ multiplex PCR, and the TCRdb table lists in-frame clones only, not all of them. V and J calls and clone size come straight from that table; D and trimming were deduced from the DNA. Of about 370,000 clones listed, roughly 90% are singletons. The sequencing sample was made of peripheral blood. This chain connects TRBV15 to TRBJ1-6, with 8 bases aligning to TRBD1. This TCR was sampled from a man aged 18 to 30 with active or convalescent COVID-19. DNA of the CDR3: TGTGCCACCAGCAGAGATCCGGACAGGGCTTCACCCCTCCACTTT. Translation: CATSRDPDRASPLHF. The variable domain in full, with the rest retrieved from reference TRBV15 and TRBJ1-6, is DAMVIQNPRYQVTQFGKPVTLSCSQTLNHNVMYWYQQKSSQAPKLLFHYYDKDFNNEADTPDNFQSRRPNTSFCFLDIRSPGLGDTAMYLCATSRDPDRASPLHFGNGTRLTVT.